This TCR beta chain was recorded in a study of shared clonotypes between healthy human individuals. General study results and limits: What naive subsets generally showed was a larger estimated richness than memory subsets showed.

Sequenced by immunoSEQ multiplex PCR; TCRdb stores in-frame clones only, minus some. The table has about 1 million clones, around 76% seen once. As concerns this clone: Its target is not known.

Free of recent acute infections or vaccinations, the donors were healthy HIV-negative adults. Sequencing input: memory CD4+ T cells sorted from blood. Subset noted: CD45RA-negative fraction. The sequence was obtained from a man aged 18 to 30 in good health.

CDR3 residues: CASSPRQGAPGNTIYF. The CDR3, as DNA: TGTGCCAGCTCACCCAGACAGGGGGCGCCTGGAAACACCATATATTTT. The V gene is TRBV18, the J gene TRBJ1-3; 10 bases align to TRBD1. CDR3 length equals 16 residues. V was clipped by 3 bases and J by 2 bases; unmatched bases: 4. Germline CDR1 and CDR2: KGHSH and LQKENI.